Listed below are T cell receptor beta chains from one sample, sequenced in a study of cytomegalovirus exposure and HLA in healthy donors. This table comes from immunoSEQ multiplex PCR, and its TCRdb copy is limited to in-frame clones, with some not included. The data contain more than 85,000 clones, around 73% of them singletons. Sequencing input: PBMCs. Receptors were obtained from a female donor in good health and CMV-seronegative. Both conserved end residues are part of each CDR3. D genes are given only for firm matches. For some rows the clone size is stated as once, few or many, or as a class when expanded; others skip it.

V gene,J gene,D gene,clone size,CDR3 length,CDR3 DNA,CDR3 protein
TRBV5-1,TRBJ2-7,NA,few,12,TGCGCCAGCAGCTGGGAAGGGGACGAGCAGTACTTC,CASSWEGDEQYF
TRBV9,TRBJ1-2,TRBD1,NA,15,TGTGCCAGCGGCCGAGTGACAGGGTCCGCCCATGGCTACACCTTC,CASGRVTGSAHGYTF
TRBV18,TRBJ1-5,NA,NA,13,TGTGCCAGCTCACCAGAGAGCAATCAGCCCCAGCATTTT,CASSPESNQPQHF
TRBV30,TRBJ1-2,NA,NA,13,TGTGCCTCCTCTTCCGGGACAAACTATGGCTACACCTTC,CASSSGTNYGYTF
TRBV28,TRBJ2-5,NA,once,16,TGTGCCAGCAGTTCCTCTCAGCGGGCGGGCCAAGAGACCCAGTACTTC,CASSSSQRAGQETQYF
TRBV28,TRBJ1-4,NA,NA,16,TGTGCCAGCAGCGCCGCCGGGGCAGGGGCTTTAATCGAACTGTTTTTT,CASSAAGAGALIELFF
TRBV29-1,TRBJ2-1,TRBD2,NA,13,TGCAGCGTCGGACTAGCGGGGGCACATGAGCAGTTCTTC,CSVGLAGAHEQFF
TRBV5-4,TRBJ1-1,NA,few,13,TGTGCCAGCAGCTTGGCCAGAAAGACTGAAGCTTTCTTT,CASSLARKTEAFF
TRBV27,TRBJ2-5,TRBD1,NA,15,TGTGCCAGCAACTTGCAGGGGGCGAGTTGGGAGACCCAGTACTTC,CASNLQGASWETQYF
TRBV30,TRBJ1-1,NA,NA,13,TGTGCCTGGAGCGTGGGGCGACAGCCTGAAGCTTTCTTT,CAWSVGRQPEAFF
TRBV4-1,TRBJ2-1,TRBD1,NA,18,TGCGCCAGCAGCCAAGATCCCTACCCCGCAGGGGGATACAATGAGCAGTTCTTC,CASSQDPYPAGGYNEQFF
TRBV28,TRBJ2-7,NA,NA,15,TGTGCCAGCAGTTTATTTTGGACAAGGACCTACGAGCAGTACTTC,CASSLFWTRTYEQYF
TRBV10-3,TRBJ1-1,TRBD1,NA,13,TGTGCCATCAGTTACCAGGGGGACACTGAAGCTTTCTTT,CAISYQGDTEAFF
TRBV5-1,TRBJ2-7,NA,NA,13,TGCGCCAGCAGCTTTTCAGGGGCCTACGAGCAGTACTTC,CASSFSGAYEQYF
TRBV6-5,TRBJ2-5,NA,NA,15,TGTGCCAGCAGTCCCGGCGGCGCTTACCAAGAGACCCAGTACTTC,CASSPGGAYQETQYF
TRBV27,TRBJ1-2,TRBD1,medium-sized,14,TGTGCCAGCACCTCGGGGACAGGAACCTATGGCTACACCTTC,CASTSGTGTYGYTF
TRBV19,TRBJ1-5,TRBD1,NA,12,TGTGCCACCTCACAGGGGAGGCAGCCCCAGCATTTT,CATSQGRQPQHF
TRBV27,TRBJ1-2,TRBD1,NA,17,TGTGCCAGCAGTTCCAGGGCCCCGGGACAGGGCCTCTATGGCTACACCTTC,CASSSRAPGQGLYGYTF
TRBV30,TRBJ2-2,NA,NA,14,TGTGCCTGGAGTGTTGGGGCAGGGACCGGGGAGCTGTTTTTT,CAWSVGAGTGELFF
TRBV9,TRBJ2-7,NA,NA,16,TGTGCCAGCAGCCCAGGAGGGGGGGGAGCGGGCTACGAGCAGTACTTC,CASSPGGGGAGYEQYF
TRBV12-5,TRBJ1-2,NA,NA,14,TGTGCTAGTGGTTTATGGGGCAGTTACTATGGCTACACCTTC,CASGLWGSYYGYTF
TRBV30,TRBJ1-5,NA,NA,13,TGTGCCTGGAGTCCGGGGGGCAATCAGCCCCAGCATTTT,CAWSPGGNQPQHF
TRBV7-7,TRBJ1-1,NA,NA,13,TGTGCTAGCAGCCCCACGGAGGATACTGAAGCTTTCTTT,CASSPTEDTEAFF
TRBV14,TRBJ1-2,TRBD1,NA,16,TGTGCCAGCAGCCAAGATCTTGGACAGGAGGGCTATGGCTACACCTTC,CASSQDLGQEGYGYTF
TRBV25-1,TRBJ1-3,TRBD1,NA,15,TGTGCCAGCAGTGTGCAGGGGGCCGGTGGAAACACCATATATTTT,CASSVQGAGGNTIYF
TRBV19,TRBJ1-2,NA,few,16,TGTGCCAGTAGTATAGATCTATCCCCCTTGAGCTATGGCTACACCTTC,CASSIDLSPLSYGYTF
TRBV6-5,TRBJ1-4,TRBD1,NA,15,TGTGCCAGCAGACTTACAGGGGAGGAAGATGAAAAACTGTTTTTT,CASRLTGEEDEKLFF
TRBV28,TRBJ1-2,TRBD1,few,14,TGTGGATCGATGGACAGGGTAGTTTTAGGTGGCTACACCTTC,CGSMDRVVLGGYTF
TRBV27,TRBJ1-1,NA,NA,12,TGTGCCAGCAGTCTGACAGGTGGTGAAGCTTTCTTT,CASSLTGGEAFF
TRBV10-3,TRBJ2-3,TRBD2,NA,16,TGTGCCATCAGGAAGGGGGTAGCGGGAGGAGCAGATACGCAGTATTTT,CAIRKGVAGGADTQYF
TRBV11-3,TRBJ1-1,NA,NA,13,TGTGCCAGCAGACTAAACGCGAACACTGAAGCTTTCTTT,CASRLNANTEAFF
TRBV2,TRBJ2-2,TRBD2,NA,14,TGTGCCAGCTCTAGCGGGGCGGACACCGGGGAGCTGTTTTTT,CASSSGADTGELFF
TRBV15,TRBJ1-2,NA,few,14,TGTGCCACCAGCAGAGGGACAGTTAACTATGGCTACACCTTC,CATSRGTVNYGYTF
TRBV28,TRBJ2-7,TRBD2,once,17,TGTGCCAGCAAAGACCCGGGACTAGCGGGAGACTTCTACGAGCAGTACTTC,CASKDPGLAGDFYEQYF
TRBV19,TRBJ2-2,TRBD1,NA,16,TGTGCCAGTAGCCAGGGACAGGGGGCGTCCTCCGGGGAGCTGTTTTTT,CASSQGQGASSGELFF
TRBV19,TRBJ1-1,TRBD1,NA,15,TGTGCCAGTAGTCCACGACAGGGTGAGGCCACTGAAGCTTTCTTT,CASSPRQGEATEAFF
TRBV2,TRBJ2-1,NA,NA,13,TGTGCCAGCATTTATTCGGAGAACAATGAGCAGTTCTTC,CASIYSENNEQFF
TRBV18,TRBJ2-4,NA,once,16,TGTGCCAGCTCACCACGCGCGGAGGTAGCCAAAAACATTCAGTACTTC,CASSPRAEVAKNIQYF
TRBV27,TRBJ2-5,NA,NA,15,TGTGCCAGCAGTCCCGCCCGGGACACCCAAGAGACCCAGTACTTC,CASSPARDTQETQYF
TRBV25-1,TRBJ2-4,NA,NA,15,TGTGCCAGCAGTGAAGGAGGCCTAGCCAAAAACATTCAGTACTTC,CASSEGGLAKNIQYF
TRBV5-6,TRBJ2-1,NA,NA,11,TGTGCCAGCAGCTTGCGCAATGAGCAGTTCTTC,CASSLRNEQFF
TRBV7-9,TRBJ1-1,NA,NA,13,TGTGCCAGCAGCTCAGGGGTTTACACTGAAGCTTTCTTT,CASSSGVYTEAFF
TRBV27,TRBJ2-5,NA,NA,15,TGTGCCAGCAGTTTATTCGCCGGGAGCCAAGAGACCCAGTACTTC,CASSLFAGSQETQYF
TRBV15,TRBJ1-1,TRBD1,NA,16,TGTGCCACCAGCAGAGGCCCCGGGACAGGGCTCACTGAAGCTTTCTTT,CATSRGPGTGLTEAFF
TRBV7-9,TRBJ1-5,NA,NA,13,TGTGCCAGCAGTCCCTATAGCAATCAGCCCCAGCATTTT,CASSPYSNQPQHF
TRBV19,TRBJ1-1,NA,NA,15,TGTGCCAGTAGTATAGAGAGGGGAGGTAGGACTGAAGCTTTCTTT,CASSIERGGRTEAFF
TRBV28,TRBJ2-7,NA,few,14,TGTGCCAGCAGTCCCTTACCGGGAGCCTACGAGCAGTACTTC,CASSPLPGAYEQYF
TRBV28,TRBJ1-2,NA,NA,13,TGTGCCAGCAGCCTGGTCCCGGTCTATGGCTACACCTTC,CASSLVPVYGYTF
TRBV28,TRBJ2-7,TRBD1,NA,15,TGTGCCAGCAGTACCGGGACAGGGAGTTACTACGAGCAGTACTTC,CASSTGTGSYYEQYF
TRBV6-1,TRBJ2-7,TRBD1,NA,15,TGTGCCAGCAGTTTTAATGTCCGGGACAGCAAAGAGCAGTACTTC,CASSFNVRDSKEQYF
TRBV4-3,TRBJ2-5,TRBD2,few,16,TGCGCCAGCAGCCAAGGGACTAGCAGGAAACAAGAGACCCAGTACTTC,CASSQGTSRKQETQYF
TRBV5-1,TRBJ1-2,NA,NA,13,TGCGCCAGCAGCTTGTTGGGGGCCCGTGGCTACACCTTC,CASSLLGARGYTF
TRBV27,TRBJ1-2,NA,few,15,TGTGCCAGCAGCCCTTACCCAGGTCTTAACTATGGCTACACCTTC,CASSPYPGLNYGYTF
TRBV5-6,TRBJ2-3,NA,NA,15,TGTGCCAGCACCCCGAGGGGGGGTGGCACAGATACGCAGTATTTT,CASTPRGGGTDTQYF
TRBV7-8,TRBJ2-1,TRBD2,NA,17,TGTGCCAGCAGCTCCAAAGCTGGGACTAGTATTTTCTATGAGCAGTTCTTC,CASSSKAGTSIFYEQFF
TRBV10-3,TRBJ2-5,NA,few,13,TGTGCCATCAGCCACAGTGAGCTAGAGACCCAGTACTTC,CAISHSELETQYF